The rows below give T cell receptor beta chains drawn from one sample of a study of cytomegalovirus exposure and HLA in healthy donors. Sequencing used immunoSEQ multiplex PCR; TCRdb keeps in-frame clones, though not all of them. The sample holds just over 150,000 clones, 84% seen once. Sequencing was carried out using PBMCs. The receptor set was obtained from a man aged 50 to 59 in good health and CMV-seropositive. Each CDR3 is given with its conserved first and last residue. Fields, in order: J gene, clone size, D gene, V gene, CDR3 protein, CDR3 DNA. A D gene is named only where the DNA matches it firmly. Only some rows state a clone size, as once, few, many or a class for expanded clones.

TRBJ1-5,.,.,TRBV30,CAWSRVPLTKNRLDICYSNQPQHF,TGTGCCTGGAGCCGAGTCCCCCTCACGAAAAACAGGCTAGATATCTGTTATAGCAATCAGCCCCAGCATTTT
TRBJ1-1,.,.,TRBV4-1,CASSHTPGGVNTEAFF,TGCGCCAGCAGCCACACCCCGGGGGGCGTAAACACTGAAGCTTTCTTT
TRBJ2-5,.,.,TRBV5-1,CASSLTAGQETQYF,TGCGCCAGCAGCTTAACGGCAGGCCAAGAGACCCAGTACTTC
TRBJ1-1,.,.,TRBV6-5,CASSYSFRTEAFF,TGTGCCAGCAGTTACTCATTTCGGACTGAAGCTTTCTTT
TRBJ1-1,.,TRBD1,TRBV6-5,CASSRDRVEAFF,TGTGCCAGCAGTCGGGACAGGGTTGAAGCTTTCTTT
TRBJ1-1,few,TRBD1,TRBV5-1,CASSHSTGMNTEAFF,TGCGCCAGCAGTCATTCGACAGGGATGAACACTGAAGCTTTCTTT
TRBJ1-1,.,TRBD1,TRBV7-3,CASSFGQGNTEAFF,TGTGCCAGCAGCTTTGGACAGGGGAACACTGAAGCTTTCTTT
TRBJ2-1,.,.,TRBV11-3,CASRLGGVGNEQFF,TGTGCCAGCAGACTCGGGGGAGTAGGCAATGAGCAGTTCTTC
TRBJ2-3,.,TRBD2,TRBV11-2,CASSLDGLAGADTQYF,TGTGCCAGCAGCTTAGACGGACTAGCGGGGGCAGATACGCAGTATTTT
TRBJ2-3,.,.,TRBV5-6,CASSLAGDTQYF,TGTGCCAGCAGCTTAGCAGGGGATACGCAGTATTTT
TRBJ1-1,.,TRBD1,TRBV12-5,CASGLAGGMNTEAFF,TGTGCTAGTGGTTTGGCAGGGGGCATGAACACTGAAGCTTTCTTT
TRBJ2-2,.,.,TRBV6-5,CASSSTAGANTGELFF,TGTGCCAGCAGTTCGACGGCAGGGGCGAACACCGGGGAGCTGTTTTTT
TRBJ1-2,.,TRBD1,TRBV2,CASRALTGGDYGYTF,TGTGCCAGCAGGGCCCTGACAGGGGGCGACTATGGCTACACCTTC
TRBJ2-1,.,TRBD1,TRBV29-1,CSATGESNEQFF,TGCAGCGCGACAGGGGAGAGCAATGAGCAGTTCTTC
TRBJ2-5,.,TRBD2,TRBV7-3,CASSSYSGAQETQYF,TGTGCCAGCAGCTCTTATAGCGGGGCCCAAGAGACCCAGTACTTC
TRBJ2-7,.,.,TRBV27,CASSSNSRDKPYEQYF,TGTGCCAGCAGTTCGAATAGTCGGGACAAGCCCTACGAGCAGTACTTC
TRBJ1-6,.,TRBD1,TRBV6-5,CASSSPTGERNSPLHF,TGTGCCAGCAGTTCCCCGACAGGGGAAAGGAATTCACCCCTCCACTTT
TRBJ2-1,.,TRBD2,TRBV30,CAWRTSGGNEQFF,TGTGCCTGGAGGACTAGCGGGGGCAATGAGCAGTTCTTC
TRBJ1-2,.,.,TRBV11-3,CASSFPGEPYGYTF,TGTGCCAGCAGCTTCCCGGGGGAGCCCTATGGCTACACCTTC
TRBJ1-4,.,.,TRBV28,CASSKMGATNEKLFF,TGTGCCAGCTCAAAAATGGGCGCAACTAATGAAAAACTGTTTTTT
TRBJ1-5,.,TRBD1,TRBV5-6,CASSLSGTGVSQPQHF,TGTGCCAGCAGCTTGTCCGGGACAGGAGTGAGTCAGCCCCAGCATTTT
TRBJ1-3,.,TRBD1,TRBV11-1,CASSKWSIGGENTIYF,TGTGCCAGCAGTAAGTGGTCGATAGGGGGCGAAAACACCATATATTTT
TRBJ2-7,few,.,TRBV2,CASSEAGLGEQYF,TGTGCCAGCAGTGAAGCGGGGCTCGGCGAGCAGTACTTC
TRBJ2-1,.,.,TRBV19,CASSAGIVEQFF,TGTGCCAGTAGTGCCGGGATTGTTGAGCAGTTCTTC
TRBJ2-2,.,TRBD2,TRBV18,CASSSVLAGGNTGELFF,TGTGCCAGCTCATCCGTACTAGCGGGAGGAAACACCGGGGAGCTGTTTTTT
TRBJ2-7,.,.,TRBV12-5,CASGSGYYEQYF,TGTGCTAGTGGTTCAGGCTACTACGAGCAGTACTTC
TRBJ2-2,.,.,TRBV11-2,CASSLQGSGELFF,TGTGCCAGCAGCTTACAGGGGAGCGGGGAGCTGTTTTTT
TRBJ1-1,.,.,TRBV19,CASSQSPGMNTEAFF,TGTGCCAGTAGTCAATCCCCAGGGATGAACACTGAAGCTTTCTTT
TRBJ1-4,.,.,TRBV10-3,CATGLGGTNEKLFF,TGTGCCACCGGCCTCGGCGGGACTAATGAAAAACTGTTTTTT
TRBJ2-3,.,.,TRBV10-2,CASSVIADTQYF,TGCGCCAGCAGTGTAATAGCCGATACGCAGTATTTT
TRBJ1-2,few,TRBD1,TRBV30,CAWSVFSRRGHLPGFGYTF,TGTGCCTGGAGTGTTTTCTCCCGCAGGGGGCACCTTCCTGGTTTTGGCTACACCTTC
TRBJ2-7,.,TRBD1,TRBV9,CASSVGAGGHEQYF,TGTGCCAGCAGCGTAGGGGCAGGGGGCCACGAGCAGTACTTC
TRBJ1-1,.,.,TRBV7-9,CASRPPTGTRTEAFF,TGTGCCAGCAGACCACCGACAGGTACACGGACTGAAGCTTTCTTT
TRBJ2-5,.,.,TRBV19,CASSRDGAGAGETQYF,TGTGCCAGTAGTAGGGACGGGGCAGGAGCGGGTGAGACCCAGTACTTC
TRBJ1-4,.,TRBD1,TRBV7-2,CASRMGGQGNEKLFF,TGTGCCAGCAGAATGGGGGGACAGGGTAATGAAAAACTGTTTTTT
TRBJ2-1,.,TRBD1,TRBV11-3,CASSRTGGLGNEQFF,TGTGCCAGCAGCCGCACAGGGGGCCTTGGGAATGAGCAGTTCTTC
TRBJ2-5,.,TRBD2,TRBV4-1,CATGRGQETQYF,TGCGCCACTGGGAGGGGCCAAGAGACCCAGTACTTC
TRBJ1-5,.,TRBD1,TRBV5-1,CASSPDRGQNQPQHF,TGCGCCAGCAGTCCTGACAGGGGGCAGAATCAGCCCCAGCATTTT
TRBJ2-7,.,TRBD2,TRBV6-1,CASSELGGNEQYF,TGTGCCAGCAGTGAATTGGGGGGGAACGAGCAGTACTTC